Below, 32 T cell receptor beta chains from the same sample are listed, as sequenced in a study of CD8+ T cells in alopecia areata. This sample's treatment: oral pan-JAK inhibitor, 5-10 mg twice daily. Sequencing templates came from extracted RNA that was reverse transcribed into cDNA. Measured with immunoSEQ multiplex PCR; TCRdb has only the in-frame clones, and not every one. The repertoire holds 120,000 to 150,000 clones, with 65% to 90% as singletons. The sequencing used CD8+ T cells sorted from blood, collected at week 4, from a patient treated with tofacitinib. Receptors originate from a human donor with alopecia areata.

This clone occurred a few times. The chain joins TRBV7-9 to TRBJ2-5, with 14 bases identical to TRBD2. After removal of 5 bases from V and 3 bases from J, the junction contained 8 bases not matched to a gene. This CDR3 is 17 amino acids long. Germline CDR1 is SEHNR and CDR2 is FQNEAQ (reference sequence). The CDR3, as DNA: TGTGCCAGCAGCACCCCGGGACTAGCGGGGGATAAAGAGACCCAGTACTTC. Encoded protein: CASSTPGLAGDKETQYF.

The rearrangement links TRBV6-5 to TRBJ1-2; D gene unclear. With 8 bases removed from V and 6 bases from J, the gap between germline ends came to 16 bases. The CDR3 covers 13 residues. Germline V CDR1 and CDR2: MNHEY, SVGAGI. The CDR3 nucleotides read TGTGCCAGCGCCCCACTAGGGTTCCATGGCTACACCTTC. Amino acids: CASAPLGFHGYTF.

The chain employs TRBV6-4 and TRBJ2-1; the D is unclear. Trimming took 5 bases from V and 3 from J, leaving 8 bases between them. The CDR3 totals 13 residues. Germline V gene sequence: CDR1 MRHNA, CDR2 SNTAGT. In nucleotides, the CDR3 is TGTGCCAGCAGTCCTTTATACTACAATGAGCAGTTCTTC. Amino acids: CASSPLYYNEQFF.

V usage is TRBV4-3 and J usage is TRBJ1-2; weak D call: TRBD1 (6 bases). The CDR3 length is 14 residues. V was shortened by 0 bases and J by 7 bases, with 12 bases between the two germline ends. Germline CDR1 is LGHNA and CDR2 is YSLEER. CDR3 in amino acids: CASSQESGGPGYTF. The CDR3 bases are TGCGCCAGCAGCCAAGAAAGTGGGGGGCCTGGCTACACCTTC.

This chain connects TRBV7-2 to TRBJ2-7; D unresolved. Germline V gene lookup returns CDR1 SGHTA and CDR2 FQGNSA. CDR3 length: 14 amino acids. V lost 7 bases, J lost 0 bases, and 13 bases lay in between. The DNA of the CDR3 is TGTGCCAGCACCGCTACGTGGGGCTCCTACGAGCAGTACTTC. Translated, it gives CASTATWGSYEQYF.

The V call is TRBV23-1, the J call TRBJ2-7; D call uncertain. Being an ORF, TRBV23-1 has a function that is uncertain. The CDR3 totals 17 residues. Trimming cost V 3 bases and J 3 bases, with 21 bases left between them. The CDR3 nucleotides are TGCGCCAGCAGTCACCACCTCGACACCGACTCGGGCTACGAGCAGTACTTC. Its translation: CASSHHLDTDSGYEQYF.

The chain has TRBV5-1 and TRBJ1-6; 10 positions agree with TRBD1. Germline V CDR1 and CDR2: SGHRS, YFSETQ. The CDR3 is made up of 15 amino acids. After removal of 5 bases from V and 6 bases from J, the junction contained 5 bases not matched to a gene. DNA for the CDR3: TGCGCCAGCAGTTCCGGACAGGGGGGTAATTCACCCCTCCACTTT. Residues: CASSSGQGGNSPLHF.

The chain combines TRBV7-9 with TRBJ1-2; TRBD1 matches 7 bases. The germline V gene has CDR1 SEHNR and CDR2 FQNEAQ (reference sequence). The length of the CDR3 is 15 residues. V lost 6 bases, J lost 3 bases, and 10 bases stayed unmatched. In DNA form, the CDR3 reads TGTGCCAGCAGTACTCGGGACAGCCCATACTATGGCTACACCTTC. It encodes CASSTRDSPYYGYTF.

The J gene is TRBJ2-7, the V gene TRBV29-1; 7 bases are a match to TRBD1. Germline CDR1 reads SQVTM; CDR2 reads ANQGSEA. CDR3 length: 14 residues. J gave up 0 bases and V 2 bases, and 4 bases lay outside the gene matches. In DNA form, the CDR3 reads TGCAGCGTTGAATTGGGACAGCGCTCCTACGAGCAGTACTTC. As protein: CSVELGQRSYEQYF.

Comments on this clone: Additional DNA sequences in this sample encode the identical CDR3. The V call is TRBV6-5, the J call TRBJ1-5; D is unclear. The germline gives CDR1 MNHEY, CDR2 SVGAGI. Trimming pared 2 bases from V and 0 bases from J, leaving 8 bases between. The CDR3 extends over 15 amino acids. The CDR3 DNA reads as TGTGCCAGCAGTTACGGGGTGGGTAGCAATCAGCCCCAGCATTTT. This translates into CASSYGVGSNQPQHF.

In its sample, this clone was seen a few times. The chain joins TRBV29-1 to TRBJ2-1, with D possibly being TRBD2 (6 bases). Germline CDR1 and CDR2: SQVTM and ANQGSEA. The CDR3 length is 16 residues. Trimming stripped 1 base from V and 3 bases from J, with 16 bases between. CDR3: CSVEGSGSGFYNEQFF. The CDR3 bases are TGCAGCGTTGAAGGAAGCGGTAGCGGATTCTACAATGAGCAGTTCTTC.

DNA for the CDR3: TGTGCCAGCAGTTTAAGCACCGAACACAATGAGCAGTTCTTC. Amino acids: CASSLSTEHNEQFF. The chain links TRBV27 to TRBJ2-1; D not certain. V was pared by 2 bases and J by 5 bases, with 10 bases between. The CDR3 length is 14 residues. Germline lookup yields CDR1 MNHEY and CDR2 SMNVEV (reference sequence).

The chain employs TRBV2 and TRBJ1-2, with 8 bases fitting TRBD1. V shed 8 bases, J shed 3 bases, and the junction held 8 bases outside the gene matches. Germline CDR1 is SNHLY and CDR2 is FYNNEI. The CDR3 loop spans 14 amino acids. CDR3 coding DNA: TGTGCCAGCGAGACCGGGACAGGCCACTATGGCTACACCTTC. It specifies CASETGTGHYGYTF.

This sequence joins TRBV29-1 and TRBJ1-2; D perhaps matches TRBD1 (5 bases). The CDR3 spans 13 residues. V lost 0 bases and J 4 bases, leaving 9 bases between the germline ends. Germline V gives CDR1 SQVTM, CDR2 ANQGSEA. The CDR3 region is CSVEDREIYGYTF. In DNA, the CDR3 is TGCAGCGTTGAAGACAGGGAGATCTATGGCTACACCTTC.

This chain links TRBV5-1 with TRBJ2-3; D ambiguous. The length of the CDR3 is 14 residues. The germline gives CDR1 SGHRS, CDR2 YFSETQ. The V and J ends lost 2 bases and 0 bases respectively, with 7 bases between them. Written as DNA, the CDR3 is TGCGCCAGCAGCTTTGCGGAGAGCACAGATACGCAGTATTTT. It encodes CASSFAESTDTQYF.

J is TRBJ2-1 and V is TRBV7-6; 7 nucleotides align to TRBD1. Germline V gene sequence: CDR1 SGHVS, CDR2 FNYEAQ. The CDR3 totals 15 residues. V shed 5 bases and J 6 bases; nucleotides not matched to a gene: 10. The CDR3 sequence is CASSLQGDRPNEQFF. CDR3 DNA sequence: TGTGCCAGCAGCCTTCAGGGGGACAGACCCAATGAGCAGTTCTTC.

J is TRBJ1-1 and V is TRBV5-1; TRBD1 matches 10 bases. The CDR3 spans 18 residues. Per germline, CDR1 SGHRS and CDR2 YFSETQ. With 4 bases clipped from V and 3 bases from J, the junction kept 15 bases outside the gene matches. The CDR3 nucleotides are TGCGCCAGCAGCCGATGGAGGGGACAGGGGAGAAGGGACACTGAAGCTTTCTTT. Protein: CASSRWRGQGRRDTEAFF.

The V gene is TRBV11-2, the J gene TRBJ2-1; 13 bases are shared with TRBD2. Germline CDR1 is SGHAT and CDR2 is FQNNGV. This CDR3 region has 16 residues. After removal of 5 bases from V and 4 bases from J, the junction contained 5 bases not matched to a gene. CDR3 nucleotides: TGTGCCAGCAGCAAACTAGCGGGGGGGCCTTACAATGAGCAGTTCTTC. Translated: CASSKLAGGPYNEQFF.

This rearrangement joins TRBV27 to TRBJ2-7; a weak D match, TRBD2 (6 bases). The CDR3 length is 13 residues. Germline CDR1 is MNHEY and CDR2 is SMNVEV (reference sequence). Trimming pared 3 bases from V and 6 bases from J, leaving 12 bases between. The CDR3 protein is CASSLAGRVEQYF. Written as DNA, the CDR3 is TGTGCCAGCAGTTTGGCGGGGCGGGTCGAGCAGTACTTC.

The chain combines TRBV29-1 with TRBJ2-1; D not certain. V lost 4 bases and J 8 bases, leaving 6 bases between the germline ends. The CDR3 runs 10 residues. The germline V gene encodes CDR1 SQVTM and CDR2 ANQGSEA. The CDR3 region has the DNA TGCAGCGTTGGTTCGGATGAGCAGTTCTTC. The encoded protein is CSVGSDEQFF.

CDR3: CASSQDRGPTDTQYF. The DNA for the CDR3 is TGCGCCAGCAGCCAAGATCGGGGCCCCACAGATACGCAGTATTTT. V and J are TRBV4-3 and TRBJ2-3, with D perhaps being TRBD1 or TRBD2 (5 bases each). Looked up from germline, CDR1 is LGHNA and CDR2 is YSLEER. Trimming cost V 0 bases and J 2 bases, with 9 bases left between them. The CDR3 has 15 amino acids.

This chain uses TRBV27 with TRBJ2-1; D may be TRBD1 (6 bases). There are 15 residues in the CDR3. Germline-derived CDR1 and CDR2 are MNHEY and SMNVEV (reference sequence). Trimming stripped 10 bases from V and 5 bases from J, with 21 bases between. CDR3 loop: CAITPLRTADNEQFF. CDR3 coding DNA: TGTGCCATCACGCCCCTTAGGACAGCAGACAATGAGCAGTTCTTC.

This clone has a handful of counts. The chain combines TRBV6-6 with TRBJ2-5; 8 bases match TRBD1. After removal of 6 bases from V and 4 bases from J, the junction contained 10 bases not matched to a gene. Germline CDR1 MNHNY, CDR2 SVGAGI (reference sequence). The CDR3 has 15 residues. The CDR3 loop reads CASSQDRERIETQYF. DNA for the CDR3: TGTGCCAGCAGCCAGGACAGGGAAAGGATAGAGACCCAGTACTTC.

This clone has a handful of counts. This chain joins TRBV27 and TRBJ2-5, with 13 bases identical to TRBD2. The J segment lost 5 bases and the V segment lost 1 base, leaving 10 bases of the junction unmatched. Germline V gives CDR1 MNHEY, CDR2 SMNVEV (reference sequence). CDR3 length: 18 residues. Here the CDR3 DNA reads TGTGCCAGCAGTTTATACCCGGGACTAGCGGGGCTGGGGGAGACCCAGTACTTC. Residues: CASSLYPGLAGLGETQYF.

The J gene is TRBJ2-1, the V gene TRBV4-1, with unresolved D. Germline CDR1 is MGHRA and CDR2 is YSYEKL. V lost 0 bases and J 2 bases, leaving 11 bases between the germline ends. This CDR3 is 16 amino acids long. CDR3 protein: CASSQEVRFAYNEQFF. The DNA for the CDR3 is TGCGCCAGCAGCCAAGAGGTCCGATTCGCCTACAATGAGCAGTTCTTC.

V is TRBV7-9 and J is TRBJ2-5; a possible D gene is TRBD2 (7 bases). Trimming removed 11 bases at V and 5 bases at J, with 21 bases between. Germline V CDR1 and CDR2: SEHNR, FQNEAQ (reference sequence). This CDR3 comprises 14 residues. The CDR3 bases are TGTGCCGCCGGCGGGGAGGGGGACGCGGAGACCCAGTACTTC. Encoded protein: CAAGGEGDAETQYF.

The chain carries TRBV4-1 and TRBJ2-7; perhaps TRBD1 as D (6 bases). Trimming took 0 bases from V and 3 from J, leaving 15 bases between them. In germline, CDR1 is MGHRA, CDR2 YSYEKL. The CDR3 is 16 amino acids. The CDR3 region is CASSQDSQGSYYEQYF. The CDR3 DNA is TGCGCCAGCAGCCAAGATTCGCAGGGGTCCTACTACGAGCAGTACTTC.

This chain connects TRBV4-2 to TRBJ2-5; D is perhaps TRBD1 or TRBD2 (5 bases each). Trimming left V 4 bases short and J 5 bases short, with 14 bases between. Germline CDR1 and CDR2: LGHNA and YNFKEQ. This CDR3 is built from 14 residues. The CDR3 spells CASSRTGAPETQYF. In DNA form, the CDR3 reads TGTGCCAGCAGCCGTACCGGGGCCCCCGAGACCCAGTACTTC.

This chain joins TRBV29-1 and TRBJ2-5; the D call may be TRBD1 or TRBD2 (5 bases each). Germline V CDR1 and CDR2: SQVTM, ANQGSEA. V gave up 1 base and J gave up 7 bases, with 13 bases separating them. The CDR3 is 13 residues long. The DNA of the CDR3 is TGCAGCGTTGAAGGGGGCGGGTCGGGGACCCAGTACTTC. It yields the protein CSVEGGGSGTQYF.

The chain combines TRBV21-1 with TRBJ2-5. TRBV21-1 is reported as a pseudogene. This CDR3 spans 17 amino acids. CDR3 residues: CASSSPGRDRMGETQYF. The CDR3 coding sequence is TGTGCCAGCAGCTCACCCGGGAGGGACAGGATGGGAGAGACCCAGTACTTC.

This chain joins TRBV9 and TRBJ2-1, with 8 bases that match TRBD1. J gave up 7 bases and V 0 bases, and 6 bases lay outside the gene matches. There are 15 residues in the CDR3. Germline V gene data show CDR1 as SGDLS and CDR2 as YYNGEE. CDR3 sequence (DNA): TGTGCCAGCAGCGTAGCCGGGACAGGTGTTAATGAGCAGTTCTTC. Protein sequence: CASSVAGTGVNEQFF.

CDR3 nucleotides: TGCAGCGCTCTTCCGGCAGGGGGCAATGAGCAGTTCTTC. This translates into CSALPAGGNEQFF. The rearrangement uses TRBV29-1 and TRBJ2-1, with 7 bases fitting TRBD1. Germline V gene sequence: CDR1 SQVTM, CDR2 ANQGSEA. This CDR3 contains 13 residues. With V trimmed by 7 bases and J by 6 bases, 9 bases remained unmatched.